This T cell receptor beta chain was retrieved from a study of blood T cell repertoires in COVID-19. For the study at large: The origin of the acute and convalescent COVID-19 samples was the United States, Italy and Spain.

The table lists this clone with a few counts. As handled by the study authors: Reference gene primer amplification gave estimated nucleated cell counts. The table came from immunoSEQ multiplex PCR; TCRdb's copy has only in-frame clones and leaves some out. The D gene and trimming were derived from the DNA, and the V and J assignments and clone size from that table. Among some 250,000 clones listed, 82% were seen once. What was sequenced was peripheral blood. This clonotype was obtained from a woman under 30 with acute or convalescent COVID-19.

The CDR3, as DNA: TGTGCCAGCTCACCTGTAGCGGGAGTCTGGGAGACCCAGTACTTC. It is translated as CASSPVAGVWETQYF. The chain combines TRBV18 with TRBJ2-5, with 9 bases matching TRBD2. Germline V CDR1 and CDR2: KGHSH, LQKENI. V shed 3 bases, J shed 5 bases, and the junction held 7 bases outside the gene matches. This CDR3 has 15 residues.